This T cell receptor beta chain stems from a study of early T cells in non-severe SARS-CoV-2 infection. Study background: With bulk RNA from unsorted whole blood as input, sequencing yielded unpaired chains.

CDR1 and CDR2 from the germline V gene are SGDLS and YYNGEE. V gave up 0 bases and J gave up 7 bases, with 16 bases separating them. This CDR3 has 16 amino acids. Researchers tagged individual cDNA molecules with unique molecular identifiers. In TCRdb, the 5' RACE reads were re-called with MiXCR into one record per CDR3 protein. Altogether some 82,000 distinct CDR3 sequences are present, approximately 12% being singletons, with the ten largest covering around 4.3%. This clonotype was found a few times. This material consisted of whole blood, taken at baseline. The TCR comes from an adult who was a healthcare worker with PCR-confirmed SARS-CoV-2 infection or an uninfected control (not recorded which). The chain combines TRBV9 with TRBJ2-2; D is uncertain. The CDR3 region is CASSVAGGPRGGELFF. The CDR3 DNA follows: TGTGCCAGCAGCGTAGCTGGTGGACCCCGAGGCGGGGAGCTGTTTTTT. Using reference TRBV9 and TRBJ2-2 for the parts outside the CDR3, the full variable domain is DSGVTQTPKHLITATGQRVTLRCSPRSGDLSVYWYQQSLDQGLQFLIQYYNGEERAKGNILERFSAQQFPDLHSELNLSSLELGDSALYFCASSVAGGPRGGELFFGEGSRLTVL.